This TCR beta chain was captured in a study of T cell responses to AZD1222 COVID-19 vaccine. General study results and limits: Among the donors, most were white British and more were female, and clonal diversity was possibly underestimated. It was only after the peak T cell response that any repertoires were sampled.

Profiling relied on immunoSEQ multiplex PCR, and the TCRdb table lists in-frame clones only, not all of them. The table records 110,000 or so clones, approximately 91% of them present only once. With V trimmed by 8 bases and J by 7 bases, 14 bases remained unmatched. This CDR3 is built from 14 residues. Germline V CDR1 and CDR2: MDHEN, SYDVKM. To note about this clone: As yet, its antigen is unknown.

This sequence joins TRBV28 and TRBJ2-7, with 7 nucleotides matching TRBD2. The material was peripheral blood, obtained on day 0 of AZD1222 vaccination. The clonotype was recovered from an adult in good health. Written as DNA, the CDR3 is TGTGCCAGCTCCGGAGGACTAGAGGTTGGGGAGCAGTACTTC. It is translated as CASSGGLEVGEQYF.